The text below deals with one T cell receptor beta chain. Its antigen is unidentified. Isolated per sample were at least 7 million PBMCs. This entry belongs to a study of blood T cells in healthy people across ages. There are 14 residues in the CDR3. The J segment lost 2 bases and the V segment lost 6 bases, leaving 5 bases of the junction unmatched. The germline V gene encodes CDR1 MGHDK and CDR2 SYGVNS. General study points: Estimated diversity that came from one million T cells was considered an underestimate. Greater diversity and more naive CD4+ cells were seen in long-lived donors than in aged donors. CMV status of donors was unknown, possibly confounding expanded clonotype changes.

The use of a sample-barcoded 5' primer and a J-beta primer mix characterized a second PCR of roughly 6 to 11 cycles. TCRdb re-called the 5' RACE reads through MiXCR, storing one row per CDR3 protein. There are about 800,000 distinct CDR3 sequences in the sample; less than 60% occur only once, and roughly 20% lies in the top ten. Sequenced sample: blood. The sequence was collected from a man older than 75 in good health. The chain recombines TRBV25-1 with TRBJ2-7; the match to TRBD1 covers 9 bases. CDR3 sequence: CASSGQGLTYEQYF. CDR3 nucleotide sequence: TGTGCCAGCAGCGGACAGGGGTTGACCTACGAGCAGTACTTC.